These 30 T cell receptor beta chains were all obtained from the same sample, sequenced in a study of T cells in Graves' hyperthyroidism and ophthalmopathy. Amplification targeted TCR beta CDR3 regions from RNA transcripts. With the HTBI primer set, the TCR CDR3 went through a first round of RT-PCR. TCRdb analysed the multiplex PCR reads with MiXCR anew, one entry per CDR3 protein. The repertoire includes approximately 530,000 distinct CDR3 sequences, approximately 15% of them detected once, and around 19% sits in the top ten. The sample comprised blood. Every receptor here comes from a woman younger than 30 with Graves' hyperthyroidism.

This clonotype showed up many times. The gene calls are TRBV3-1 and TRBJ1-1; weak D call: TRBD1 (6 bases). This CDR3 comprises 14 residues. Trimming stripped 6 bases from V and 2 bases from J, with 13 bases between. CDR1 is LGHDT and CDR2 is YNNKEL in the germline V gene (reference sequence). The CDR3 coding sequence is TGTGCCAGCAGTTCGAGAGGGGGAAACACTGAAGCTTTCTTT. Translated, it gives CASSSRGGNTEAFF.

This clonotype has just a few counts. This rearrangement joins TRBV5-8 to TRBJ2-7; D not resolved. Germline lookup yields CDR1 SGHTS and CDR2 YDEGEE. The CDR3 consists of 13 residues. Trimming cost V 1 base and J 4 bases, with 9 bases left between them. CDR3 protein: CASSLQAEYEQYF. The CDR3 DNA follows: TGTGCCAGCAGCTTGCAGGCGGAATACGAGCAGTACTTC.

This clonotype was recorded a few times. The chain uses TRBV5-1 and TRBJ1-1; D not certain. V was shortened by 0 bases and J by 6 bases, with 15 bases between the two germline ends. Germline V gives CDR1 SGHRS, CDR2 YFSETQ. The CDR3 loop spans 15 amino acids. Written as DNA, the CDR3 is TGCGCCAGCAGCTTGGCGGTGGGTTCGGGCGCTGAAGCTTTCTTT. Amino acids: CASSLAVGSGAEAFF.

The chain uses TRBV14 and TRBJ1-1; D is undetermined. The V gene's germline CDR1 is SGHDN and CDR2 FVKESK. V lost 6 bases, J lost 2 bases, and 10 bases lay in between. The CDR3 runs 13 residues. The chain's CDR3 is CASRFALNTEAFF. CDR3 DNA: TGTGCCAGCAGATTTGCTTTAAACACTGAAGCTTTCTTT. Looking up the rest from reference TRBV14 and TRBJ1-1 gives the full variable domain: EAGVTQFPSHSVIEKGQTVTLRCDPISGHDNLYWYRRVMGKEIKFLLHFVKESKQDESGMPNNRFLAERTGGTYSTLKVQPAELEDSGVYFCASRFALNTEAFFGQGTRLTVV.

This clonotype was seen repeatedly, ten times or more. J is TRBJ2-7 and V is TRBV10-1; no reliable D call. Germline V gene sequence: CDR1 WNHNN, CDR2 SYGVQD (reference sequence). V was pared by 5 bases and J by 2 bases, with 7 bases between. This CDR3 is 12 amino acids long. The CDR3 loop reads CASSSVTYEQYF. The DNA of the CDR3 is TGCGCCAGCAGTTCAGTCACCTACGAGCAGTACTTC.

This clonotype was seen ten or more times. J is TRBJ2-7 and V is TRBV7-9; 7 bases are shared with TRBD1. The germline CDR1 and CDR2 sequences are SEHNR and FQNEAQ (reference sequence). After removal of 5 bases from V and 9 bases from J, the junction contained 13 bases not matched to a gene. The CDR3 is 14 residues long. The CDR3 protein is CASSRDRAFGWQYF. CDR3 bases: TGTGCCAGCAGCCGTGACAGGGCGTTTGGGTGGCAGTACTTC.

This clonotype showed up just a few times. The gene calls are TRBV10-3 and TRBJ2-1; 7 bases agree with TRBD2. The CDR3 extends over 15 amino acids. Germline CDR1 ENHRY, CDR2 SYGVKD. Trimming cost V 6 bases and J 4 bases; bases outside gene matches: 9. The CDR3 DNA follows: TGTGCCATCAGACCGGCTAGCGGAGATTACAATGAGCAGTTCTTC. Encoded protein: CAIRPASGDYNEQFF.

This clonotype has at least ten counts. The rearrangement links TRBV11-2 to TRBJ2-1; D perhaps matches TRBD1 (6 bases). The CDR3 sequence is 17 residues long. V was trimmed by 5 bases and J by 3 bases, leaving 20 bases between them. Germline V gene lookup returns CDR1 SGHAT and CDR2 FQNNGV. CDR3 in DNA: TGTGCCAGCAGCCCACCCCCCCCGGGACACCTCTACAATGAGCAGTTCTTC. This sequence encodes CASSPPPPGHLYNEQFF.

This clonotype has only a few counts. The gene calls are TRBV6-1 and TRBJ1-1, with D tentatively TRBD1 (6 bases). The V end was cut by 2 bases, the J end by 1 base, with 11 bases between. CDR3 length: 15 amino acids. Looked up from germline, CDR1 is MNHNS and CDR2 is SASEGT. The CDR3, as DNA: TGTGCCAGCAGTGAATTCGGGGGGCGGAACACTGAAGCTTTCTTT. This sequence encodes CASSEFGGRNTEAFF.

About this clonotype itself: A read error is possible here, since a much larger clone lies one base away. The chain has TRBV20-1 and TRBJ2-7; 9 bases line up with TRBD1. CDR1 is DFQATT and CDR2 is SNEGSKA in the germline V gene (reference sequence). This CDR3 region has 15 residues. The CDR3 protein is CSASRQGEVSYEQCF. CDR3 sequence (DNA): TGCAGTGCAAGTCGACAGGGGGAAGTGTCCTACGAGCAGTGCTTC.

This clonotype was recorded many times. The chain joins TRBV6-1 to TRBJ2-7; D may be TRBD2 (6 bases). Trimming removed 7 bases at V and 0 bases at J, with 16 bases between. Germline V gene data show CDR1 as MNHNS and CDR2 as SASEGT. CDR3 length: 15 amino acids. CDR3 nucleotide sequence: TGTGCCAGCACTGAGGTTGGAGGGAACTCCTACGAGCAGTACTTC. Translation gives CASTEVGGNSYEQYF.

A note on this clonotype: Possible read error: a much larger clone is one base away. This chain uses TRBV7-9 with TRBJ2-1, with 13 bases aligning to TRBD2. Trimming cost V 4 bases and J 6 bases; bases outside gene matches: 6. The CDR3 runs to 16 residues. Germline V CDR1 and CDR2: SEHNR, FQNEAQ (reference sequence). CDR3 residues: CASSSTGLAGSNEQFF. In DNA form, the CDR3 reads TGTGCCAGCAGCTCGACGGGACTAGCGGGATCCAATGAGCAGTTCTTC.

This clonotype was found a few times. V is TRBV12-3 or TRBV12-4 and J is TRBJ2-3; TRBD2 agrees at 7 bases. This CDR3 is 15 amino acids long. With V trimmed by 8 bases and J by 2 bases, 10 bases remained unmatched. The DNA of the CDR3 is TGTGCCAGCCAGATAGCGGGCCTTCTCACAGATACGCAGTATTTT. The encoded protein is CASQIAGLLTDTQYF.

This clonotype was found many times. The chain links TRBV4-3 to TRBJ1-1; D is perhaps TRBD1 (6 bases). V was pared by 2 bases and J by 1 base, with 14 bases between. The CDR3 loop spans 16 amino acids. Germline V gene sequence: CDR1 LGHNA, CDR2 YSLEER. CDR3 region: CASSQRTGSRNTEAFF. CDR3 in DNA: TGCGCCAGCAGCCAACGTACAGGGTCGAGGAACACTGAAGCTTTCTTT.

The gene calls are TRBV19 and TRBJ2-7, with D unresolved. Trimming removed 0 bases at V and 3 bases at J, with 9 bases between. Germline V gene sequence: CDR1 LNHDA, CDR2 SQIVND (reference sequence). This CDR3 is 14 amino acids long. The CDR3 spells CASSIERFSYEQYF. CDR3 sequence (DNA): TGTGCCAGTAGTATAGAGCGGTTCAGCTACGAGCAGTACTTC.

The V and J genes are TRBV6-4 and TRBJ2-1; unclear D gene. The length of the CDR3 is 15 residues. CDR1 and CDR2 (germline): MRHNA, SNTAGT. The germline V and J ends were trimmed by 2 bases and 1 base, with 9 bases remaining between them. The CDR3 region has the DNA TGTGCCAGCAGTGACGCTACCCTATCCTACAATGAGCAGTTCTTC. It encodes CASSDATLSYNEQFF.

This chain links TRBV4-1 with TRBJ2-3, with TRBD2 identical over 8 bases. Germline trimming cut 7 bases from V and 2 bases from J; bases unmatched to any gene: 8. This CDR3 has 15 amino acids. Germline V gene data show CDR1 as MGHRA and CDR2 as YSYEKL. Here the CDR3 reads CASTSAGGPTDTQYF. Here the CDR3 DNA reads TGCGCCAGCACCTCGGCGGGGGGACCCACAGATACGCAGTATTTT.

This clonotype was seen more than once but under ten times. CDR3 loop: CASTPWEWDKNIQYF. The CDR3 bases are TGTGCCAGCACTCCCTGGGAATGGGACAAAAACATTCAGTACTTC. The chain couples TRBV2 to TRBJ2-4, with no clear D. Trimming cost V 7 bases and J 3 bases, with 16 bases left between them. The CDR3 spans 15 residues. Germline V lookup: CDR1 SNHLY, CDR2 FYNNEI. Full variable domain (remainder filled in from reference TRBV2 and TRBJ2-4): EPEVTQTPSHQVTQMGQEVILRCVPISNHLYFYWYRQILGQKVEFLVSFYNNEISEKSEIFDDQFSVERPDGSNFTLKIRSTKLEDSAMYFCASTPWEWDKNIQYFGAGTRLSVL.

The CDR3 here is CASSVEGTSGGNEQFF. CDR3 nucleotides: TGTGCCAGCAGCGTAGAAGGGACTAGCGGGGGCAATGAGCAGTTCTTC. The chain links TRBV9 to TRBJ2-1; 14 bases are a match to TRBD2. Germline CDR1 and CDR2: SGDLS and YYNGEE. J lost 6 bases, V lost 0 bases, and 2 bases had no gene match. This CDR3 has 16 amino acids. Supplemented by reference TRBV9 and TRBJ2-1, the full variable domain reads DSGVTQTPKHLITATGQRVTLRCSPRSGDLSVYWYQQSLDQGLQFLIQYYNGEERAKGNILERFSAQQFPDLHSELNLSSLELGDSALYFCASSVEGTSGGNEQFFGPGTRLTVL.

This clonotype was seen a handful of times. CDR3 sequence (DNA): TGTGCCAGCAGTTCCCCAGGTTCCCAAGAGACCCAGTACTTC. Its protein product is CASSSPGSQETQYF. The chain carries TRBV6-1 and TRBJ2-5; no clear D. Deletions cut 5 bases from V and 1 base from J, with 11 bases between. This CDR3 has 14 amino acids. Germline V gives CDR1 MNHNS, CDR2 SASEGT.

V and J are TRBV20-1 and TRBJ2-2; 9 bases are shared with TRBD2. V dropped 3 bases and J dropped 6; count of bases not matched to a gene: 8. CDR1 and CDR2 from the germline V gene are DFQATT and SNEGSKA (reference sequence). The CDR3 is 15 amino acids. The DNA for the CDR3 is TGCAGTGCTAGGCGCGCGGGAGGGCTATCCGGGGAGCTGTTTTTT. Its translation: CSARRAGGLSGELFF.

V usage is TRBV6-2 or TRBV6-3 and J usage is TRBJ2-3, with D unresolved. Trimming pared 6 bases from V and 4 bases from J, leaving 11 bases between. The V gene's germline CDR1 is MNHEY and CDR2 SVGEGT. The CDR3 extends over 13 amino acids. CDR3 in amino acids: CASRDLRPDTQYF. CDR3 nucleotides: TGTGCCAGCAGAGACCTCCGGCCAGATACGCAGTATTTT.

The sample holds a few counts of this clonotype. The chain is built from TRBV7-8 and TRBJ1-1; maybe TRBD1 (6 bases). The CDR3 covers 17 residues. The V end lost 5 bases, the J end lost 6 bases, and 25 bases lay between the germline ends. Per germline, CDR1 SGHVS and CDR2 FQNEAQ. The CDR3 region is CASSLNRELKVYAEAFF. The CDR3 DNA reads TGTGCCAGCAGCCTAAACAGGGAATTAAAAGTATACGCTGAAGCTTTCTTT.

Many counts were recorded for this clonotype. This chain uses TRBV5-1 with TRBJ2-1; no reliable D call. The V and J ends lost 4 bases and 8 bases respectively, with 16 bases between them. This CDR3 region has 14 residues. Germline lookup yields CDR1 SGHRS and CDR2 YFSETQ. Here the CDR3 reads CASSIVPRIHEQFF. DNA of the CDR3: TGCGCCAGCAGCATCGTCCCTAGGATCCATGAGCAGTTCTTC.

This clonotype was recorded at least ten times. The chain couples TRBV5-1 to TRBJ2-7, with D perhaps matching TRBD2 (6 bases). The CDR3 spans 14 residues. Trimming cost V 0 bases and J 6 bases, with 13 bases left between them. Germline V gene lookup returns CDR1 SGHRS and CDR2 YFSETQ. The CDR3, as DNA: TGCGCCAGCAGCTTGGTGTCTAGCGCGTCCGAGCAGTACTTC. This gives the protein CASSLVSSASEQYF.

In this sample, this clonotype turned up many times. The rearrangement uses TRBV5-1 and TRBJ2-1, with D possibly being TRBD1 or TRBD2 (5 bases each). The CDR3 length is 16 residues. CDR1 is SGHRS and CDR2 is YFSETQ in the germline V gene. V lost 4 bases to trimming and J lost 1 base, with 15 bases between them. The CDR3, as DNA: TGCGCCAGCAGCCCCGCAGGGTGGGAGTCCTACAATGAGCAGTTCTTC. Translation gives CASSPAGWESYNEQFF.

This chain connects TRBV27 to TRBJ2-5, with TRBD2 matching 7 bases. The V gene's germline CDR1 is MNHEY and CDR2 SMNVEV (reference sequence). This CDR3 comprises 14 residues. The V gene end was trimmed by 3 bases and the J gene end by 4 bases; junction bases not matched to a gene: 5. CDR3 sequence (DNA): TGTGCCAGCAGTTTTGCGGGAGAGCCAGAGACCCAGTACTTC. Translating gives CASSFAGEPETQYF.

The CDR3 region is CATSDLSREAQYF. The CDR3 nucleotides are TGTGCCACCAGTGATTTAAGCCGGGAGGCCCAGTACTTC. V usage is TRBV24-1 and J usage is TRBJ2-5, with TRBD2 identical over 7 bases. Germline CDR1 KGHDR, CDR2 SFDVKD. The CDR3 runs to 13 residues. Unmatched junction bases numbered 4, after V lost 1 base and J lost 9 bases.

This clonotype was found a few times. The chain couples TRBV20-1 to TRBJ2-2; tentative D call: TRBD2 (6 bases). Germline V gene sequence: CDR1 DFQATT, CDR2 SNEGSKA (reference sequence). There are 14 residues in the CDR3. V lost 0 bases to trimming and J lost 6 bases, with 11 bases between them. The CDR3 sequence: CSARDFGGPGELFF. The CDR3 DNA sequence: TGCAGTGCTAGAGATTTTGGAGGGCCCGGGGAGCTGTTTTTT.

There are many counts of this clonotype. The chain combines TRBV11-2 with TRBJ1-5; D unresolved. Germline V gene data show CDR1 as SGHAT and CDR2 as FQNNGV. The CDR3 length is 14 residues. The V and J ends lost 1 base and 4 bases respectively, with 8 bases between them. In DNA, the CDR3 is TGTGCCAGCAGCTTAGGGGCAGTTAATCAGCCCCAGCATTTT. Translating it yields CASSLGAVNQPQHF. The full variable domain, completed using reference TRBV11-2 and TRBJ1-5, is EAGVAQSPRYKIIEKRQSVAFWCNPISGHATLYWYQQILGQGPKLLIQFQNNGVVDDSQLPKDRFSAERLKGVDSTLKIQPAKLEDSAVYLCASSLGAVNQPQHFGDGTRLSIL.